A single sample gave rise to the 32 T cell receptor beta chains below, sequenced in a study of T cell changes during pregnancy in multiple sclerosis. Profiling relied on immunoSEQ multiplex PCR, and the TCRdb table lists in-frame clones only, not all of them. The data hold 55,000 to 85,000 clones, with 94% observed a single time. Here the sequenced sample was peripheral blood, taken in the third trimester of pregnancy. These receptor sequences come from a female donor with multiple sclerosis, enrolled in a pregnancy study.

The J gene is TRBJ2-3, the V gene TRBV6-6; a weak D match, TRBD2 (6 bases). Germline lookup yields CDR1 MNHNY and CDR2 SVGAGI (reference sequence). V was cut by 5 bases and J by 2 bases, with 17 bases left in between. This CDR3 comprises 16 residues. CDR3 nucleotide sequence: TGTGCCAGCAGTACTAGCCGAGGATCAAACACAGATACGCAGTATTTT. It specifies CASSTSRGSNTDTQYF.

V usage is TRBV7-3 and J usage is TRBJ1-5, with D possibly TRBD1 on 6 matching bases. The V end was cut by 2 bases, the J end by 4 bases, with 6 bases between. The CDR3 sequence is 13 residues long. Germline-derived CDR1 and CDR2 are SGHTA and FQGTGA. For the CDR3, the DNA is TGTGCCAGCAGCTTAGGACAGAATCAGCCCCAGCATTTT. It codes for CASSLGQNQPQHF.

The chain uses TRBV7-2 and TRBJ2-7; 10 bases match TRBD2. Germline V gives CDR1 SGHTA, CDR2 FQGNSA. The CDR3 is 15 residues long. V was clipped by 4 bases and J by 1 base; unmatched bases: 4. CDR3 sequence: CASSSTSGWSYEQYF. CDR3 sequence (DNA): TGTGCCAGCAGCTCGACTAGCGGGTGGTCCTACGAGCAGTACTTC.

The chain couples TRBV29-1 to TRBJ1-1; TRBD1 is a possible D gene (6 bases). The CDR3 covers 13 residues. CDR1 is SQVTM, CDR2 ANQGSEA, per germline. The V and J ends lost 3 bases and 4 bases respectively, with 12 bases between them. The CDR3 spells CSVETGQGTEAFF. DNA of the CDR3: TGCAGCGTTGAGACAGGTCAGGGCACTGAAGCTTTCTTT.

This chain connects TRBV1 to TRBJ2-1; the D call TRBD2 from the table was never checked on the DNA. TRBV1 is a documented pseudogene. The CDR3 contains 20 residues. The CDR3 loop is CTSPGPAGGLTKISYNEQFF. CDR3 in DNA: TGCACCAGCCCAGGGCCAGCGGGGGGGCTGACTAAGATCTCCTACAATGAGCAGTTCTTC.

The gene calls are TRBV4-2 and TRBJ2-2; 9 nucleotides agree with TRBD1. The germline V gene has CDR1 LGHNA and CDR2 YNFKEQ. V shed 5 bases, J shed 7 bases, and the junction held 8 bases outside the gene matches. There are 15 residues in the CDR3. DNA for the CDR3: TGTGCCAGCAGCGACCGGGACAGGGAAATCGGGGAGCTGTTTTTT. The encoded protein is CASSDRDREIGELFF.

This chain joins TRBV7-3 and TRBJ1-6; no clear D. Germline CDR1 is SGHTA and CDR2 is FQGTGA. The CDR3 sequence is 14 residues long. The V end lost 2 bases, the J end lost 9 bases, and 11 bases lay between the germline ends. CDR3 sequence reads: CASSLGGSGSPLHF. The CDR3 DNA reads TGTGCCAGCAGCTTAGGCGGAAGTGGTTCACCCCTCCACTTT.

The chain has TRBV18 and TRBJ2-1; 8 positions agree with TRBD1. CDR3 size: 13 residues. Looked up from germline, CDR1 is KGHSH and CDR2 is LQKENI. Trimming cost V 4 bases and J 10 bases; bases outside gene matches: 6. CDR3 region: CASSRQGALEQFF. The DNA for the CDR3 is TGTGCCAGCTCACGGCAGGGGGCATTGGAGCAGTTCTTC.

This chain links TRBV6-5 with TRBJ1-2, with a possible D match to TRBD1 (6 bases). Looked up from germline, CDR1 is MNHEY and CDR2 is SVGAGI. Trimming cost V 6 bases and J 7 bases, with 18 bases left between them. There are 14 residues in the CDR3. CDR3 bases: TGTGCCAGCAGGCCCACAGGGAGTGGGTTTGGCTACACCTTC. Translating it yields CASRPTGSGFGYTF.

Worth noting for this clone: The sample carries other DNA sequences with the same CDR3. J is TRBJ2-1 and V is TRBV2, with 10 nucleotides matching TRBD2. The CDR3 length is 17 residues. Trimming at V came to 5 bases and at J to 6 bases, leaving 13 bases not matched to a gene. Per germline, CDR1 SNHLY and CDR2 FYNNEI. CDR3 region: CASSLTTSGGGANEQFF. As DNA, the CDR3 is TGTGCCAGCAGTCTCACAACCAGCGGGGGGGGAGCCAATGAGCAGTTCTTC.

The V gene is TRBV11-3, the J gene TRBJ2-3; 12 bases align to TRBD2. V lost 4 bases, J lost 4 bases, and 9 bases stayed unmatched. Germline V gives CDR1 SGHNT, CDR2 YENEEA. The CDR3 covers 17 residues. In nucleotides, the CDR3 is TGTGCCAGCAGCTCCCGAGAGACTAGCGGGGGCGCAGATACGCAGTATTTT. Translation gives CASSSRETSGGADTQYF.

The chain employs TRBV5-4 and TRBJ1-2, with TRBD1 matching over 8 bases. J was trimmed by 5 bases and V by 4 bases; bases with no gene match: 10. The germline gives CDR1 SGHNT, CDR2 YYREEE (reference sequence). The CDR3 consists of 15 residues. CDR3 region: CASSPRQGRGYGYTF. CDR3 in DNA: TGTGCCAGCAGCCCACGACAGGGGAGGGGATATGGCTACACCTTC.

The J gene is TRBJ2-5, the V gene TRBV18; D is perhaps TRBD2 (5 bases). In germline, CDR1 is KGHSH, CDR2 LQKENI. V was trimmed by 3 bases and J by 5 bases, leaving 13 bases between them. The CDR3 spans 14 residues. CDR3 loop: CASSPLGGSETQYF. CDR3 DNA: TGTGCCAGCTCACCGCTAGGCGGGTCGGAGACCCAGTACTTC.

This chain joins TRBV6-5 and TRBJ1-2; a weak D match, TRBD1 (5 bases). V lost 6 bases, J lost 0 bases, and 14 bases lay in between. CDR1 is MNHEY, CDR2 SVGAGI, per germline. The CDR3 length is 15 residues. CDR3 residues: CASRSPQVSNYGYTF. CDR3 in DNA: TGTGCCAGCAGAAGCCCACAGGTCTCTAACTATGGCTACACCTTC.

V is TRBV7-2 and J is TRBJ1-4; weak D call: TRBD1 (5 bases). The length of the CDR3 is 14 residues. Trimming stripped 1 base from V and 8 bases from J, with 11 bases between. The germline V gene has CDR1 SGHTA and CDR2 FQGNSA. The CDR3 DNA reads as TGTGCCAGCAGCTTAGAGACAGAAGGGGAAAAACTGTTTTTT. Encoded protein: CASSLETEGEKLFF.

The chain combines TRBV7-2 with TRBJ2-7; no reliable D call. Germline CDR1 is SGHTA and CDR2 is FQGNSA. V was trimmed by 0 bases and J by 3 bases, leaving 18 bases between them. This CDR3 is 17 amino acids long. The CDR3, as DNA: TGTGCCAGCAGCTTAGCGCATAGTACCCCCTCCTTCTACGAGCAGTACTTC. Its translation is CASSLAHSTPSFYEQYF.

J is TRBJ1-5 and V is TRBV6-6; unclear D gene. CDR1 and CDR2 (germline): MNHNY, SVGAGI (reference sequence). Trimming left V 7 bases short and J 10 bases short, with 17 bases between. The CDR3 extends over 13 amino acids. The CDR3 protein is CASTSEGIHPQHF. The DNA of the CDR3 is TGTGCCAGCACCTCCGAGGGAATTCATCCCCAGCATTTT.

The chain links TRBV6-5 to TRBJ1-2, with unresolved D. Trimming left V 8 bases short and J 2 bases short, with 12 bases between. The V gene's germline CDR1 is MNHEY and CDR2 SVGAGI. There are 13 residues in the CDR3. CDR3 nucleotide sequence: TGTGCCAGCCGCCAGCTCGGGAACTATGGCTACACCTTC. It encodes CASRQLGNYGYTF.

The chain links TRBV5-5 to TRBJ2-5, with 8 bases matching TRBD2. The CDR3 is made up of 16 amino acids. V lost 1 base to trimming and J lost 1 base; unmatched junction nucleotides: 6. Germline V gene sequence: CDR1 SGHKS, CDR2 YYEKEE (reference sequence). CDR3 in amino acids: CASSLSERGPQETQYF. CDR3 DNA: TGTGCCAGCAGCTTGTCTGAGCGGGGGCCCCAAGAGACCCAGTACTTC.

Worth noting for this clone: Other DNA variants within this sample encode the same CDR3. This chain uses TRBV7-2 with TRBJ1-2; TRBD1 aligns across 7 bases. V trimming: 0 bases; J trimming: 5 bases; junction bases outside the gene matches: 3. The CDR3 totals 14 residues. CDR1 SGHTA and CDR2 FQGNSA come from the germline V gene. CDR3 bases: TGTGCCAGCAGCTTAGCCCCGACAGGGTATGGCTACACCTTC. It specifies CASSLAPTGYGYTF.

CDR3 sequence reads: CASSLSGSQETQYF. DNA of the CDR3: TGTGCCAGCAGCTTAAGCGGGAGCCAAGAGACCCAGTACTTC. V gene TRBV7-3 combines with J gene TRBJ2-5; 7 nucleotides match TRBD2. The germline gives CDR1 SGHTA, CDR2 FQGTGA. V shed 1 base and J 1 base; nucleotides not matched to a gene: 0. The CDR3 consists of 14 residues.

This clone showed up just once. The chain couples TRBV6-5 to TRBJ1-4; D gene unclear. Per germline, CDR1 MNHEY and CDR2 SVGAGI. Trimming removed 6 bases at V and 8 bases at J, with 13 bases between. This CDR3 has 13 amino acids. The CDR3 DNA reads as TGTGCCAGCAGCCGCCATAGTCGGGAAAAACTGTTTTTT. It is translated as CASSRHSREKLFF.

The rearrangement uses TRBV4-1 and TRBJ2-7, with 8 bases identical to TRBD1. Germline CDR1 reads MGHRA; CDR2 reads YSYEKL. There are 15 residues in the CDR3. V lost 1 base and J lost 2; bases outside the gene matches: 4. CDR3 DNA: TGCGCCAGCAGCCAAGGACAGGGGCCCGCCTACGAGCAGTACTTC. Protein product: CASSQGQGPAYEQYF.

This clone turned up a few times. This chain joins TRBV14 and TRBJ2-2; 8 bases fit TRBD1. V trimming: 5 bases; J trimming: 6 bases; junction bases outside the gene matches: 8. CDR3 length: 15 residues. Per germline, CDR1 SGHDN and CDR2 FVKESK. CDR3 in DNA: TGTGCCAGCAGCAGACGGACAGGGCCGGCCGGGGAGCTGTTTTTT. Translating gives CASSRRTGPAGELFF.

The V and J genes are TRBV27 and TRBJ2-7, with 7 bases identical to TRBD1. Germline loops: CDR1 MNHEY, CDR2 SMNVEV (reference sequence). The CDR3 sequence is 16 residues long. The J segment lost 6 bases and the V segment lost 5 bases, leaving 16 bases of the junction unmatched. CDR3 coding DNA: TGTGCCAGCAGTCCCCTCGTACAGGGGAGACGGGGCGAGCAGTACTTC. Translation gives CASSPLVQGRRGEQYF.

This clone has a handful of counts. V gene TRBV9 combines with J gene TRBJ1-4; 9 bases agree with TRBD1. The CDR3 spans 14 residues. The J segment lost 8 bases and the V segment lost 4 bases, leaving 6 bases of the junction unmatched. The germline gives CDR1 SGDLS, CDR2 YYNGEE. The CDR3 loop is CASSPQGANEKLFF. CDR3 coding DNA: TGTGCCAGCAGCCCACAGGGGGCCAACGAAAAACTGTTTTTT.

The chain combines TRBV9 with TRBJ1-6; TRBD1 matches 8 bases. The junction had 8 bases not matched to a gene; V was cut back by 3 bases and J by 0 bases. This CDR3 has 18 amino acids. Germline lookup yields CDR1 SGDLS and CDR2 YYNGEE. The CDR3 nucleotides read TGTGCCAGCAGCGAGTGGGACAGGCTGAGCTCCTATAATTCACCCCTCCACTTT. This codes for CASSEWDRLSSYNSPLHF.

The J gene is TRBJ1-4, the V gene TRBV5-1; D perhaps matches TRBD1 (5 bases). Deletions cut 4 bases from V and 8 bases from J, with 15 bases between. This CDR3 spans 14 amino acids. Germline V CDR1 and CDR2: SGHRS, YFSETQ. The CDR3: CASSIGQAREKLFF. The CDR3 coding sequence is TGCGCCAGCAGCATCGGACAAGCAAGGGAAAAACTGTTTTTT.

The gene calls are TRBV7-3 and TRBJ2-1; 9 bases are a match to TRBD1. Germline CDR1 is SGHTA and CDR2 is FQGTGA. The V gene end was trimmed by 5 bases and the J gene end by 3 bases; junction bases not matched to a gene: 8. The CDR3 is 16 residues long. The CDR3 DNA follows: TGTGCCAGCAGCCAAACCGGGACAGGGAGCTACAATGAGCAGTTCTTC. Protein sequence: CASSQTGTGSYNEQFF.

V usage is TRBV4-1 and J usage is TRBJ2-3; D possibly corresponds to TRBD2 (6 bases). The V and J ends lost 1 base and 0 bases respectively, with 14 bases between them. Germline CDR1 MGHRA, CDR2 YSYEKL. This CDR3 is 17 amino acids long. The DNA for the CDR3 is TGCGCCAGCAGCCAAGGGTTAGCTAGCGAGAGCACAGATACGCAGTATTTT. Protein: CASSQGLASESTDTQYF.

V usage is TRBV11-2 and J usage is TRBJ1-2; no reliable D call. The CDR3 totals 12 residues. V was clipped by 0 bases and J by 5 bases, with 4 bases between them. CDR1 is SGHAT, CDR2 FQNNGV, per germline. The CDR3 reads CASSLDNYGYTF. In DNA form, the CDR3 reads TGTGCCAGCAGCTTAGATAATTATGGCTACACCTTC.

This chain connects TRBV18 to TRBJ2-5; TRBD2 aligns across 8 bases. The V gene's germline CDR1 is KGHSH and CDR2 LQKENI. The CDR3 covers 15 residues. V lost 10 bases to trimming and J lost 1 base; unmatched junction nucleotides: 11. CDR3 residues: CANPPREGSQETQYF. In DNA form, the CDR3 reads TGTGCCAACCCACCTCGGGAGGGGTCCCAAGAGACCCAGTACTTC.